What follows are 31 T cell receptor beta chains derived from one specimen sequenced in a study of blood T cell repertoires in COVID-19. Sequencing was performed with immunoSEQ multiplex PCR; in TCRdb, only in-frame clones are kept and a portion is missing. The data hold some 350,000 clones, with around 90% observed a single time. Sequenced material: peripheral blood. These receptors all come from a man younger than 35 with active or convalescent COVID-19.

The rearrangement uses TRBV19 and TRBJ2-3, with 8 bases fitting TRBD2. V lost 1 base and J lost 2; bases outside the gene matches: 8. The germline V gene has CDR1 LNHDA and CDR2 SQIVND (reference sequence). The CDR3 runs to 17 residues. The CDR3 loop is CASSIGSGGPITDTQYF. CDR3 nucleotides: TGTGCCAGTAGTATAGGGAGCGGGGGCCCTATCACAGATACGCAGTATTTT.

This chain connects TRBV11-2 to TRBJ1-2; no clear D gene. V was shortened by 3 bases and J by 6 bases, with 14 bases between the two germline ends. This CDR3 is built from 14 residues. Germline-derived CDR1 and CDR2 are SGHAT and FQNNGV. The chain's CDR3 is CASSFTDSAHGYTF. CDR3 DNA: TGTGCCAGCAGCTTTACCGATTCAGCGCATGGCTACACCTTC.

This clone was recorded only once. The genes are TRBV29-1 and TRBJ1-1; possibly TRBD1 for D (5 bases). This CDR3 has 15 residues. Germline-derived CDR1 and CDR2 are SQVTM and ANQGSEA. The V end was cut by 7 bases, the J end by 2 bases, with 20 bases between. CDR3 in DNA: TGCAGCGCGACGAAGGGGTGGGGATCCAACACTGAAGCTTTCTTT. Translation: CSATKGWGSNTEAFF.

This chain joins TRBV28 and TRBJ2-7, with TRBD1 identical over 7 bases. Germline V gene sequence: CDR1 MDHEN, CDR2 SYDVKM. V dropped 5 bases and J dropped 3; count of bases not matched to a gene: 16. This CDR3 is built from 17 residues. CDR3 protein: CASSRRYRGGGIYEQYF. CDR3 bases: TGTGCCAGCAGTCGGAGATACAGGGGTGGTGGTATCTACGAGCAGTACTTC. The complete variable domain, with remaining parts taken from reference TRBV28 and TRBJ2-7, reads DVKVTQSSRYLVKRTGEKVFLECVQDMDHENMFWYRQDPGLGLRLIYFSYDVKMKEKGDIPEGYSVSREKKERFSLILESASTNQTSMYLCASSRRYRGGGIYEQYFGPGTRLTVT.

CDR3 residues: CASSSLQGGGNQPQHF. In DNA form, the CDR3 reads TGTGCCAGCAGCAGTTTACAGGGGGGGGGCAATCAGCCCCAGCATTTT. This chain connects TRBV28 to TRBJ1-5; 8 nucleotides align to TRBD1. Trimming removed 6 bases from V and 2 bases from J; junction bases left unmatched: 9. CDR1 is MDHEN and CDR2 is SYDVKM in the germline V gene. The CDR3 is made up of 16 amino acids.

V is TRBV6-5 and J is TRBJ1-5, with a tentative D call TRBD1 (5 bases). The CDR3 length is 14 residues. Germline CDR1 and CDR2: MNHEY and SVGAGI. The V end was cut by 6 bases, the J end by 0 bases, with 9 bases between. The CDR3 DNA is TGTGCCAGCAGCTTCAGGGATAGCAATCAGCCCCAGCATTTT. This codes for CASSFRDSNQPQHF.

The chain is built from TRBV24-1 and TRBJ2-3, with TRBD2 matching over 10 bases. CDR1 and CDR2 from the germline V gene are KGHDR and SFDVKD. This CDR3 spans 13 amino acids. V gave up 7 bases and J gave up 4 bases; unmatched junction bases: 1. The CDR3 here is CATRLAGSDTQYF. Here the CDR3 DNA reads TGTGCCACCAGACTAGCGGGGTCAGATACGCAGTATTTT.

This sequence joins TRBV30 and TRBJ1-1; no firm D call. Germline CDR1 GTSNPN, CDR2 SVGIG (reference sequence). With 2 bases removed from V and 1 base from J, the gap between germline ends came to 5 bases. This CDR3 has 12 residues. The DNA of the CDR3 is TGTGCCTGGAGTATCAGGAACACTGAAGCTTTCTTT. Its translation is CAWSIRNTEAFF.

This CDR3 is CASSVGGVWTDTQYF. The CDR3 DNA reads TGTGCCAGCAGCGTCGGGGGGGTGTGGACAGATACGCAGTATTTT. The chain carries TRBV9 and TRBJ2-3, with 8 nucleotides matching TRBD2. The ends lost 2 bases at V and 3 bases at J; junction bases unmatched: 5. The CDR3 spans 15 residues. Germline V gene lookup returns CDR1 SGDLS and CDR2 YYNGEE.

The chain employs TRBV19 and TRBJ2-2; a weak D match, TRBD2 (5 bases). The CDR3 runs to 14 residues. Trimming pared 7 bases from V and 0 bases from J, leaving 9 bases between. Germline CDR1 and CDR2: LNHDA and SQIVND (reference sequence). The CDR3 protein is CASNPRANTGELFF. In DNA form, the CDR3 reads TGTGCCAGTAACCCGAGGGCGAACACCGGGGAGCTGTTTTTT.

V and J are TRBV30 and TRBJ1-6, with D perhaps TRBD1 (6 bases). Germline CDR1 GTSNPN, CDR2 SVGIG (reference sequence). This CDR3 comprises 15 residues. The V end lost 4 bases, the J end lost 3 bases, and 13 bases lay between the germline ends. The CDR3 loop reads CAWTATGNYNSPLHF. CDR3 DNA sequence: TGTGCCTGGACCGCAACAGGGAACTATAATTCACCCCTCCACTTT.

The V gene is TRBV28, the J gene TRBJ2-7, with 7 bases lining up with TRBD2. The CDR3 totals 15 residues. V lost 1 base and J lost 0; bases outside the gene matches: 3. From germline, CDR1 is MDHEN and CDR2 SYDVKM. CDR3 sequence reads: CASSLSASGSYEQYF. The CDR3 DNA is TGTGCCAGCAGTTTATCGGCTAGCGGCTCCTACGAGCAGTACTTC.

This clone has just one count. This rearrangement joins TRBV7-9 to TRBJ2-3; D remains unclear. This CDR3 is 16 amino acids long. V was pared by 1 base and J by 0 bases, with 11 bases between. The germline V gene has CDR1 SEHNR and CDR2 FQNEAQ (reference sequence). For the CDR3, the DNA is TGTGCCAGCAGCTTAGGGTGGGCCTCTAGCACAGATACGCAGTATTTT. It codes for CASSLGWASSTDTQYF.

This chain uses TRBV15 with TRBJ2-5; 7 bases align to TRBD2. This CDR3 is built from 17 residues. Germline loops: CDR1 LNHNV, CDR2 YYDKDF (reference sequence). With V trimmed by 1 base and J by 1 base, 9 bases remained unmatched. CDR3 sequence: CATSRGGEVAGQETQYF. DNA for the CDR3: TGTGCCACCAGCAGAGGGGGAGAGGTAGCGGGCCAAGAGACCCAGTACTTC.

This chain connects TRBV11-3 to TRBJ2-3; 8 nucleotides match TRBD2. The CDR3 runs to 15 residues. Germline assignment: CDR1 SGHNT and CDR2 YENEEA. V dropped 5 bases and J dropped 2; count of bases not matched to a gene: 6. The CDR3 coding sequence is TGTGCCAGCAGCCGGGGGGGGCACTACACAGATACGCAGTATTTT. Its translation is CASSRGGHYTDTQYF.

The rearrangement uses TRBV6-6 and TRBJ1-1; a weak D match, TRBD1 (6 bases). Between the trimmed V and J ends, which lost 4 bases and 5 bases, there was a span of 11 bases. Germline CDR1 and CDR2: MNHNY and SVGAGI (reference sequence). This CDR3 spans 13 amino acids. This CDR3 is CASSSQGRTEAFF. CDR3 nucleotides: TGTGCCAGCAGTTCGCAGGGGAGAACTGAAGCTTTCTTT.

This clone was counted between two and nine times. The chain couples TRBV6-5 to TRBJ2-3; 9 bases fit TRBD2. Trimming cost V 4 bases and J 3 bases; bases outside gene matches: 8. The germline gives CDR1 MNHEY, CDR2 SVGAGI. CDR3 length equals 16 residues. This chain's CDR3 is CASSSAGLAGTDTQYF. CDR3 bases: TGTGCCAGCAGTTCGGCTGGTCTAGCGGGGACAGATACGCAGTATTTT.

The chain links TRBV10-2 to TRBJ1-6, with TRBD1 identical over 7 bases. Germline-derived CDR1 and CDR2 are WSHSY and SAAADI. The CDR3 loop spans 14 amino acids. J lost 7 bases, V lost 5 bases, and 5 bases had no gene match. The CDR3 region is CASSPDRPNSPLHF. The DNA of the CDR3 is TGCGCCAGCAGTCCGGACAGGCCGAATTCACCCCTCCACTTT.

The V and J genes are TRBV2 and TRBJ1-4, with D unclear. The germline V and J ends were trimmed by 8 bases and 0 bases, with 7 bases remaining between them. The germline V gene has CDR1 SNHLY and CDR2 FYNNEI. The CDR3 has 13 residues. CDR3 DNA: TGTGCCAGCGAGCGGACAACTAATGAAAAACTGTTTTTT. Protein: CASERTTNEKLFF.

V is TRBV7-2 and J is TRBJ2-7; 8 positions match TRBD1. CDR1 and CDR2 from the germline V gene are SGHTA and FQGNSA. V lost 5 bases, J lost 3 bases, and 12 bases stayed unmatched. CDR3 length equals 16 residues. CDR3 protein: CASSAAGTGPLYEQYF. The CDR3 coding sequence is TGTGCCAGCAGCGCGGCCGGGACAGGACCTCTCTACGAGCAGTACTTC.

The chain employs TRBV2 and TRBJ1-2; D gene ambiguous. The CDR3 covers 13 residues. CDR1 and CDR2 from the germline V gene are SNHLY and FYNNEI. With 7 bases removed from V and 0 bases from J, the gap between germline ends came to 9 bases. Here the CDR3 DNA reads TGTGCCAGCATATTCAGGCCTAACTATGGCTACACCTTC. This codes for CASIFRPNYGYTF.

The chain carries TRBV5-4 and TRBJ1-2; TRBD1 is a possible D gene (6 bases). This CDR3 comprises 14 residues. The germline CDR1 and CDR2 sequences are SGHNT and YYREEE (reference sequence). The V and J ends lost 6 bases and 0 bases respectively, with 12 bases between them. CDR3 protein: CASIPDRTNYGYTF. CDR3 in DNA: TGTGCCAGCATACCTGACAGGACTAACTATGGCTACACCTTC.

The V and J genes are TRBV19 and TRBJ1-2; 10 nucleotides match TRBD1. Per germline, CDR1 LNHDA and CDR2 SQIVND (reference sequence). The CDR3 runs to 13 residues. V lost 8 bases and J lost 4; bases outside the gene matches: 4. The CDR3 region is CASYRQGAYGYTF. CDR3 DNA sequence: TGTGCCAGTTATCGACAGGGGGCCTATGGCTACACCTTC.

The rearrangement joins TRBV28 to TRBJ2-1; 10 positions agree with TRBD2. Germline trimming cut 4 bases from V and 3 bases from J; bases unmatched to any gene: 24. This CDR3 is built from 22 residues. Per the germline V gene, CDR1 is MDHEN and CDR2 is SYDVKM. CDR3 DNA: TGTGCCAGCAGTTCACTCCCTAGTCCCCTAGCGGGGGCTTCAAAATACTACAATGAGCAGTTCTTC. Translated: CASSSLPSPLAGASKYYNEQFF. The full variable domain, its missing parts supplied by reference TRBV28 and TRBJ2-1, is DVKVTQSSRYLVKRTGEKVFLECVQDMDHENMFWYRQDPGLGLRLIYFSYDVKMKEKGDIPEGYSVSREKKERFSLILESASTNQTSMYLCASSSLPSPLAGASKYYNEQFFGPGTRLTVL.

This chain joins TRBV28 and TRBJ2-7, with 8 bases fitting TRBD2. The germline V gene has CDR1 MDHEN and CDR2 SYDVKM. This CDR3 comprises 14 residues. With V trimmed by 6 bases and J by 7 bases, 11 bases remained unmatched. The CDR3 sequence: CASSSGLDPREQYF. CDR3 sequence (DNA): TGTGCCAGCAGCTCGGGACTAGACCCCCGGGAGCAGTACTTC.

In DNA, the CDR3 is TGTGCCAGCAGCGCCACTAGCGGGAGGGGTACAGATACGCAGTATTTT. As protein: CASSATSGRGTDTQYF. The gene calls are TRBV9 and TRBJ2-3, with 13 bases aligning to TRBD2. Germline values: CDR1 SGDLS, CDR2 YYNGEE. The CDR3 spans 16 residues. J gave up 3 bases and V 3 bases, and 4 bases lay outside the gene matches.

The chain carries TRBV3-1 (or the pseudogene TRBV3-2) and TRBJ1-1; TRBD1 aligns across 7 bases. Trimming removed 5 bases from V and 11 bases from J; junction bases left unmatched: 8. Germline V gene data show CDR1 as LGHDT and CDR2 as YNNKEL (reference sequence). The CDR3 is made up of 12 amino acids. CDR3 amino acids: CASSAQTGWAFF. CDR3 bases: TGTGCCAGCAGCGCCCAGACAGGGTGGGCTTTCTTT.

The CDR3 region is CATSRKAGGINQPQHF. The CDR3 DNA is TGTGCCACCAGCAGAAAGGCAGGGGGAATCAATCAGCCCCAGCATTTT. The gene calls are TRBV15 and TRBJ1-5; 7 bases align to TRBD1. The length of the CDR3 is 16 residues. CDR1 is LNHNV and CDR2 is YYDKDF in the germline V gene (reference sequence). Germline trimming cut 2 bases from V and 3 bases from J; bases unmatched to any gene: 7.

The chain couples TRBV6-6 to TRBJ2-7; tentatively, D is TRBD2 (6 bases). Germline V lookup: CDR1 MNHNY, CDR2 SVGAGI (reference sequence). The CDR3 covers 16 residues. V was shortened by 2 bases and J by 0 bases, with 14 bases between the two germline ends. The CDR3 here is CASSYRAGRVSYEQYF. The DNA of the CDR3 is TGTGCCAGCAGTTACCGAGCGGGTAGAGTCTCCTACGAGCAGTACTTC.

The genes are TRBV4-3 and TRBJ2-2; D remains ambiguous. CDR1 is LGHNA, CDR2 YSLEER, per germline. The CDR3 is made up of 14 amino acids. Deletions cut 1 base from V and 6 bases from J, with 9 bases between. CDR3: CASSQAARSGELFF. The CDR3 nucleotides are TGCGCCAGCAGCCAAGCAGCGAGGTCCGGGGAGCTGTTTTTT.

CDR3 bases: TGTGCCAGCAGCGTAGGGGAGATCAATGAGCAGTTCTTC. Its translation: CASSVGEINEQFF. The V call is TRBV9, the J call TRBJ2-1; possible D gene TRBD2, 5 bases. With 0 bases removed from V and 6 bases from J, the gap between germline ends came to 7 bases. CDR1 is SGDLS and CDR2 is YYNGEE in the germline V gene. CDR3 length equals 13 residues.